This T cell receptor beta chain was identified in a study of post-analysis software for immune sequencing data. Study results and caveats: When patients were compared with controls, four or five TRBV segments were more frequent, TRBV5-6, TRBV5-1 and TRBV20-1 among them.

About this clonotype itself: The antigen is undetermined.

The TCR beta cDNA libraries contained unique molecular identifiers. Via MiXCR, TCRdb re-called the PCR reads, giving one row per CDR3 protein. Among fewer than 900,000 distinct CDR3 sequences, around 45% were seen once, and the ten largest hold 4.9%. Trimming removed 4 bases from V and 4 bases from J, with 13 bases in between. Germline assignment: CDR1 LGHNA and CDR2 YNFKEQ. The CDR3 has 14 amino acids. The chain joins TRBV4-2 to TRBJ1-2; no reliable D call. The TCR was taken from a girl under 18 with multiple sclerosis. The sequencing input was blood. The CDR3 loop is CASSLDPAVYGYTF. CDR3 bases: TGTGCCAGCAGCCTGGACCCCGCCGTCTATGGCTACACCTTC.